This entry concerns a single T cell receptor (beta chain). This sample was taken from a study of blood T cell repertoires in COVID-19. Study information: The study drew acute and convalescent COVID-19 samples from the United States, Italy and Spain.

In germline, CDR1 is MNHEY, CDR2 SMNVEV (reference sequence). The ends lost 2 bases at V and 7 bases at J; junction bases unmatched: 3. The CDR3 contains 14 residues. Some clones are missing from TCRdb's copy, which holds only in-frame ones; the method was immunoSEQ multiplex PCR. Of 200,000 to 300,000 clones in the sample, approximately 86% were seen once. What was sequenced was peripheral blood. The source is a human donor in a cohort sampled during active COVID-19. The rearrangement joins TRBV27 to TRBJ1-4; TRBD1 matches at 8 bases. CDR3 sequence: CASSLQGAGEKLFF. For the CDR3, the DNA is TGTGCCAGCAGTTTACAGGGGGCCGGTGAAAAACTGTTTTTT.